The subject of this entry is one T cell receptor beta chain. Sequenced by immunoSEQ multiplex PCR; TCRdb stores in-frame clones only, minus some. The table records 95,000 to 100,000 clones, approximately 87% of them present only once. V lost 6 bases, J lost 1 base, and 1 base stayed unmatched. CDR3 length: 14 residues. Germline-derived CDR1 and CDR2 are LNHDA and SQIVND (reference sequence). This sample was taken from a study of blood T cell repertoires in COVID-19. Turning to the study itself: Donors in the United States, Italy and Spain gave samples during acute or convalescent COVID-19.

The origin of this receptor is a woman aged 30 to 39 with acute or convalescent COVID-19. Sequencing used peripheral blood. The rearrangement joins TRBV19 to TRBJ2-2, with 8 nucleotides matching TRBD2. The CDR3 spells CASSLAGNTGELFF. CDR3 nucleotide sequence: TGTGCCAGTAGCCTAGCGGGGAACACCGGGGAGCTGTTTTTT.